This T cell receptor beta chain is from a study of T cells after yellow fever vaccination (dated 2019 in TCRdb). Notes on the research overall: Libraries from fractions with low cell numbers were prepared with the SMART-Seq v4 Ultra Low Input RNA kit. Blood was collected at multiple timepoints before and after primary and secondary immunization, and bulk PBMC replicates and cell subsets were isolated. To follow T-cell clones before and after primary and booster YFV17D yellow fever vaccination, bulk TCR alpha and beta repertoires were sequenced over time. The cohort comprised two healthy male donors, one aged 18 to 29 and one aged 30 to 40 years.

The CDR3 runs 16 amino acids, cysteine and phenylalanine included. Just CDR3 DNA is preserved here, 48 bases in frame from base 1. Trimming accounts for 5 bases at V and 4 bases at J, while the number of junction bases matched to no gene is 7. CDR1 ENHRY and CDR2 SYGVKD are derived from the germline V gene. TCR cDNA was synthesized by 5'RACE template switching, which introduced a universal primer site and unique molecular identifiers. Priming of cDNA synthesis was performed from both the TCR alpha and TCR beta constant segments. Library amplification involved two PCR steps, and the second step added sample barcodes and sequencing adapters. Sequencing of libraries was done on Illumina HiSeq 2500 (2x100 bp) or NovaSeq (2x150 bp). As for how the authors treated the data: Reads were demultiplexed and collapsed into UMI consensus sequences with MIGEC, and V(D)J alignment was performed with MiXCR. Using edgeR on replicate PBMC samples, clonotypes were called vaccine-responding if FDR was below 0.01 and the log2 fold change was above 5 up to day 15. CD4 or CD8 identity was assigned to each bulk clonotype according to whether the clonotype was present at higher abundance in the sequenced CD4 repertoire or the sequenced CD8 repertoire. TCRdb reprocessed the public reads (quality trimming at Q25 with fastp, clone calling with MiXCR) and kept in-frame beta chains. Every entry covers one CDR3 protein and lists the most common genes and DNA from its rows. The V and J calls reflect TCRdb's pipeline rather than the authors' work. The sample has more than 95,000 distinct CDR3 sequences on record, about 7% of them singletons. The top ten clones comprise 2.5% of the sample.

This clonotype was counted ten times or more. Its antigen is not yet known. Qualities for individual bases were not recorded, and no much larger clone is one base off. Beyond this particular receptor, the publication reports: Computational filtering was required because FACS-sorted repertoires could contain abundant contaminating clonotypes from the bulk population. A small share of clonotypes was detected in both CD4 and CD8 compartments, with the overlap likely arising from convergent recombination. Because only a couple of donors were included in the study, the extent to which the findings can be generalized is limited. Most clones expanded after primary vaccination (roughly 96% of CD4 and roughly 90% of CD8) were re-detected after the booster, suggesting that broad memory maintenance occurred. Compared with the primary T-cell response, the secondary T-cell response was faster but weaker, reaching its peak on day 5 rather than on day 15.

The treatment or condition label on this specimen signifies: live attenuated yellow fever vaccine strain. A standard Ficoll-Paque protocol was used to isolate PBMCs from peripheral blood. CD4 and CD8 T-cell fractions were isolated with Dynabeads CD4 and CD8 positive selection kits. RNA was extracted with TriZol from bulk PBMCs, CD4 and CD8 fractions, and dextramer-positive and dextramer-negative fractions. This clonotype originated in a man younger than 35 who received the YFV17D yellow fever vaccine. The V gene is TRBV10-3 and the J gene is TRBJ2-2, with 10 bases in between that match TRBD1. This material consisted of CD4+ T cells sorted from PBMCs, taken around 10 days after the first yellow fever vaccination. DNA sequence: TGTGCCATCAGTTTTCGGGACAGGGGATCCACCGGGGAGCTGTTTTTT. Its translation reads: CAISFRDRGSTGELFF.